This T cell receptor (beta chain) was recorded in a study of cytomegalovirus exposure and HLA in healthy donors. Whole-study results and caveats: A likely sequencing artifact accounted for one observed cluster of highly shared sequence variants.

To note about this clone: Its antigen remains unidentified. Distinct nucleotide sequences in the sample also encode this CDR3.

The PCR made use of 60 Vbeta and 13 Jbeta primers. The protocol was immunoSEQ multiplex PCR, while the TCRdb copy is restricted to in-frame clones and leaves out a portion. The top ten hold roughly 1.5% of the sample, which has fewer than 250,000 clones, roughly 77% seen once. Sequencing was performed on PBMCs. This clonotype originated in a woman in her forties or fifties in good health and CMV-seronegative.

CDR3 region: CAISESRGDEQYF. CDR3 DNA sequence: TGTGCCATCAGTGAGTCGCGCGGGGACGAGCAGTACTTC. The chain links TRBV10-3 to TRBJ2-7, with D possibly being TRBD2 (6 bases). Germline CDR1 and CDR2: ENHRY and SYGVKD. Trimming stripped 0 bases from V and 5 bases from J, with 8 bases between. The length of the CDR3 is 13 residues.